Each of the 15 T cell receptor beta chains below was sequenced from the same sample in a study of tumor-infiltrating lymphocytes in glioblastoma multiforme. Multiple V-beta primers and a C-beta primer amplified TCRB from RNA. TCRdb recomputed calls from the multiplex PCR reads with MiXCR, one row per CDR3 protein. The sample has about 19,000 distinct CDR3 sequences; about two thirds are singletons. Source material: peripheral blood. All receptors come from a male donor with glioblastoma.

Notes on this clonotype: A much larger clone lies one base from this, so it may be a read error. This chain connects TRBV5-1 to TRBJ2-7; 7 bases match TRBD2. The CDR3 contains 15 residues. The J segment lost 2 bases and the V segment lost 4 bases, leaving 9 bases of the junction unmatched. The germline CDR1 and CDR2 sequences are SGHRS and YFSETQ. This CDR3 is CASSGELAKAYEQYF. As DNA, the CDR3 is TGCGCCAGCAGCGGGGAACTAGCGAAGGCCTACGAGCAGTACTTC.

This clonotype was counted a single time. A much larger clonotype is one base distant, so this may be a read error. This sequence joins TRBV30 and TRBJ1-5; the D is unclear. The CDR3 length is 13 residues. Germline values: CDR1 GTSNPN, CDR2 SVGIG (reference sequence). In DNA form, the CDR3 reads TGTGCCTGGACTGGGGATAGCAATCAGCCCAAGCATTTT. It codes for CAWTGDSNQPKHF.

The rearrangement uses TRBV11-2 and TRBJ2-3; D not resolved. V was trimmed by 5 bases and J by 2 bases, leaving 17 bases between them. CDR3 length: 16 amino acids. CDR1 is SGHAT and CDR2 is FQNNGV in the germline V gene. CDR3 in amino acids: CASSPVSEGLTDTQYF. The CDR3 region has the DNA TGTGCCAGCAGCCCTGTATCGGAAGGCCTCACAGATACGCAGTATTTT.

A single count supports this clonotype. One end of the junction is discordant with germline, which a read error may explain. The CDR3 region is CASSLDHPGGIMNTEAFF. The CDR3 nucleotides are TGTGCCAGCAGCTTAGATCATCCGGGGGGCATTATGAACACTGAAGCGTTCTTC. The chain combines TRBV11-3 with TRBJ1-1; tentatively, D is TRBD1 (6 bases). The CDR3 runs to 18 residues. Germline V CDR1 and CDR2: SGHNT, YENEEA.

This clonotype has ten or more counts. A much larger clonotype is one base distant, so this may be a read error. The chain couples TRBV20-1 to TRBJ2-1; TRBD2 is a possible D gene (6 bases). This CDR3 spans 11 amino acids. The germline V gene encodes CDR1 DFQATT and CDR2 SNEGSKA (reference sequence). Trimming removed 6 bases at V and 9 bases at J, with 12 bases between. CDR3: CSAKTSSEQFF. The CDR3 DNA sequence: TGCAGTGCCAAGACTAGTAGTGAGCAGTTCTTC.

The chain combines TRBV6-1 with TRBJ2-7, with D tentatively TRBD1 or TRBD2 (5 bases each). From germline, CDR1 is MNHNS and CDR2 SASEGT. V was cut by 5 bases and J by 3 bases, with 11 bases left in between. CDR3 length: 13 residues. The CDR3 DNA is TGTGCCAGCAGTACCGGGACCAACTACGAGCAGTACTTC. Its translation is CASSTGTNYEQYF.

Comments on this clonotype: Lacking the conserved final phenylalanine or tryptophan, this CDR3 likely reflects a read error. The limits of the CDR3 on the DNA are not certain, so only TCRdb's listed CDR3 is given. The chain recombines TRBV11-3 with TRBJ2-5; the table assigns TRBD2, which was not confirmed against the DNA. The CDR3 length is 16 residues, termini included. The germline V gene encodes CDR1 SGHNT and CDR2 YENEEA. The chain's CDR3 is CASSAGTSGGKETQHL.

This clonotype was observed many times. The chain couples TRBV29-1 to TRBJ1-1; D ambiguous. V shed 2 bases and J shed 1 base, with 11 bases lying between them. CDR1 is SQVTM and CDR2 is ANQGSEA in the germline V gene. This CDR3 region has 14 residues. The DNA of the CDR3 is TGCAGCGTTGAATCTGCGCCGGCGAACACTGAAGCTTTCTTT. Translated: CSVESAPANTEAFF.

Points on this clonotype: Since a much larger clone is just one base distant, this may be a read error. The chain carries TRBV6-1 and TRBJ1-1, with 9 positions matching TRBD1. Per germline, CDR1 MNHNS and CDR2 SASEGT. This CDR3 has 15 residues. The ends lost 5 bases at V and 6 bases at J; junction bases unmatched: 10. The CDR3 reads CASSRPGQGTAEAFF. In nucleotides, the CDR3 is TGTGCCAGCAGTAGGCCGGGACAGGGCACCGCTGAAGCTTTCTTT.

In its sample, this clonotype was seen once. The V call is TRBV11-3, the J call TRBJ2-1, with D perhaps TRBD1 or TRBD2 (5 bases each). Trimming pared 0 bases from V and 15 bases from J, leaving 12 bases between. CDR1 and CDR2 from the germline V gene are SGHNT and YENEEA. CDR3 size: 12 residues. The CDR3 sequence: CASSLDGGPPFF. CDR3 bases: TGTGCCAGCAGCTTAGATGGGGGACCCCCGTTCTTC.

With respect to this clonotype: Germline and junction disagree at one end, which may indicate a read error. The rearrangement uses TRBV6-5 and TRBJ2-3; D might be TRBD2 (6 bases). Germline CDR1 MNHEY, CDR2 SVGAGI. The CDR3 contains 14 residues. CDR3 loop: CASSTWDSRDTRYF. The CDR3 nucleotides are TGTGCCAGCAGTACTTGGGACTCGAGGGATACGCGGTATTTT.

Comment on this clonotype: A read error may account for a junction end that differs from germline. The rearrangement uses TRBV7-9 and TRBJ2-4; 8 bases line up with TRBD2. The CDR3 runs 16 residues. Germline assignment: CDR1 SEHNR and CDR2 FQNEAQ (reference sequence). CDR3 nucleotides: TGTGCCAGCAGCTTAGGGGCAGGACTAGCCAAAAGCATTCAGTACTTC. Protein: CASSLGAGLAKSIQYF.

This clonotype was detected a few times. A read error may be the cause here, since a much bigger clone is one base away. The chain combines TRBV29-1 with TRBJ1-1; D gene ambiguous. Germline values: CDR1 SQVTM, CDR2 ANQGSEA. This CDR3 region has 11 residues. V was cut by 8 bases and J by 3 bases, with 10 bases left in between. CDR3: CSFAVDTEAFF. CDR3 in DNA: TGCAGCTTTGCTGTGGACACTGAAGCTTTCTTT.

This sequence joins TRBV20-1 and TRBJ2-3, with 9 positions matching TRBD1. The CDR3 extends over 15 amino acids. Trimming took 2 bases from V and 5 from J; bases not matched to a gene: 8. Germline-derived CDR1 and CDR2 are DFQATT and SNEGSKA (reference sequence). This chain's CDR3 is CSARSQDRGEDTQYF. The CDR3 coding sequence is TGCAGTGCTAGAAGTCAGGACAGGGGTGAAGATACGCAGTATTTT.

This chain links TRBV6-6 with TRBJ1-6; 7 positions match TRBD1. The trim removed 5 bases at V and 6 bases at J, leaving 7 bases unmatched. Germline CDR1 and CDR2: MNHNY and SVGAGI (reference sequence). The CDR3 sequence is 15 residues long. The CDR3 spells CASSRTGTANSPLHF. The CDR3 bases are TGTGCCAGCAGTCGGACCGGGACAGCTAATTCACCCCTCCACTTT.